This T cell receptor beta chain originates from a study of T cell changes during pregnancy in multiple sclerosis. Sequencing was performed with immunoSEQ multiplex PCR; in TCRdb, only in-frame clones are kept and a portion is missing. Here the sample spans 20,000 to 25,000 clones, over 80% being singletons. This clone was seen only a few times. The origin of this receptor is a female donor in good health, enrolled as a control in a pregnancy study. This specimen consisted of CD8+ T cells from peripheral blood mononuclear cells, obtained in the first trimester of pregnancy.

The CDR3 here is CASSGTGQGGNEQFF. The CDR3 DNA reads as TGTGCCAGCAGTGGCACGGGACAGGGGGGAAATGAGCAGTTCTTC. The chain has TRBV6-4 and TRBJ2-1; TRBD1 matches at 11 bases. The CDR3 covers 15 residues. V shed 4 bases and J 7 bases; nucleotides not matched to a gene: 6. The germline V gene has CDR1 MRHNA and CDR2 SNTAGT.